The 9 T cell receptor beta chains listed next were all sequenced from one sample in a study of OX40 agonist ivuxolimab in advanced cancers. Sequencing used immunoSEQ multiplex PCR; TCRdb keeps in-frame clones, though not all of them. The sample lists roughly 87,000 clones; 91% were seen once. This sample comprised CD4+ or CD8+ T cells sorted from blood, obtained in a trial of the OX40 agonist ivuxolimab. All receptors come from an adult with an advanced solid tumor such as melanoma, head and neck, liver or kidney cancer.

The V gene is TRBV7-8, the J gene TRBJ2-3; TRBD2 matches 13 bases. The CDR3 totals 16 residues. The V gene's germline CDR1 is SGHVS and CDR2 FQNEAQ. Losses at the gene ends were 5 bases for V and 3 bases for J; bases not matched to a gene: 5. The CDR3 region is CASSPGLAGRTDTQYF. The DNA for the CDR3 is TGTGCCAGCAGCCCGGGACTAGCGGGAAGGACAGATACGCAGTATTTT. The complete variable domain, with remaining parts taken from reference TRBV7-8 and TRBJ2-3, reads GAGVSQSPRYKVAKRGQDVALRCDPISGHVSLFWYQQALGQGPEFLTYFQNEAQLDKSGLPSDRFFAERPEGSVSTLKIQRTQQEDSAVYLCASSPGLAGRTDTQYFGPGTRLTVL.

This chain uses TRBV6-6 with TRBJ1-2; possibly TRBD1 for D (6 bases). V shed 5 bases and J shed 8 bases, with 12 bases lying between them. There are 12 residues in the CDR3. The germline gives CDR1 MNHNY, CDR2 SVGAGI (reference sequence). CDR3 protein: CASSLQGWGYTF. In nucleotides, the CDR3 is TGTGCCAGCAGTCTACAGGGTTGGGGCTACACCTTC.

This chain links TRBV11-3 with TRBJ2-1; 10 nucleotides line up with TRBD2. CDR1 is SGHNT and CDR2 is YENEEA in the germline V gene. With V trimmed by 0 bases and J by 0 bases, 5 bases remained unmatched. This CDR3 contains 18 residues. In nucleotides, the CDR3 is TGTGCCAGCAGCTTAGATCTTCTAGCGGGGGTCTCCTACAATGAGCAGTTCTTC. Translated: CASSLDLLAGVSYNEQFF.

The chain recombines TRBV30 with TRBJ1-5; TRBD1 matches at 7 bases. This CDR3 contains 15 residues. J lost 0 bases, V lost 3 bases, and 5 bases had no gene match. Germline V gene sequence: CDR1 GTSNPN, CDR2 SVGIG (reference sequence). In DNA form, the CDR3 reads TGTGCCTGGAGAGACGGGACAGCTAGCAATCAGCCCCAGCATTTT. Its translation: CAWRDGTASNQPQHF.

The chain links TRBV28 to TRBJ2-2; D is unclear. Germline V gene data show CDR1 as MDHEN and CDR2 as SYDVKM. Deletions cut 6 bases from V and 0 bases from J, with 14 bases between. This CDR3 has 16 amino acids. The CDR3 spells CASSLPVETNTGELFF. The CDR3 DNA follows: TGTGCCAGCAGCCTCCCCGTGGAGACGAACACCGGGGAGCTGTTTTTT.

V usage is TRBV28 and J usage is TRBJ1-2; unclear D gene. The V gene's germline CDR1 is MDHEN and CDR2 SYDVKM. V was shortened by 1 base and J by 4 bases, with 13 bases between the two germline ends. The CDR3 runs 15 residues. The CDR3 here is CASSLSPRMGYGYTF. The DNA for the CDR3 is TGTGCCAGCAGTTTATCGCCCCGGATGGGCTATGGCTACACCTTC.

The genes are TRBV15 and TRBJ1-5; TRBD1 matches at 7 bases. The CDR3 spans 15 residues. The V gene end was trimmed by 0 bases and the J gene end by 5 bases; junction bases not matched to a gene: 4. CDR1 is LNHNV and CDR2 is YYDKDF in the germline V gene (reference sequence). The CDR3 protein is CATSRDRDSYQPQHF. CDR3 nucleotides: TGTGCCACCAGCAGAGATCGGGACAGTTATCAGCCCCAGCATTTT. Full variable domain (missing parts from reference TRBV15 and TRBJ1-5): DAMVIQNPRYQVTQFGKPVTLSCSQTLNHNVMYWYQQKSSQAPKLLFHYYDKDFNNEADTPDNFQSRRPNTSFCFLDIRSPGLGDTAMYLCATSRDRDSYQPQHFGDGTRLSIL.

The V gene is TRBV7-2, the J gene TRBJ1-2, with TRBD1 as a possible D gene (5 bases). V was cut by 2 bases and J by 3 bases, with 13 bases left in between. Looked up from germline, CDR1 is SGHTA and CDR2 is FQGNSA. The CDR3 is 15 residues long. The CDR3 is CASSLKIRADYGYTF. As DNA, the CDR3 is TGTGCCAGCAGCTTAAAAATCAGGGCGGACTATGGCTACACCTTC. Full variable domain (outside the CDR3, taken from reference TRBV7-2 and TRBJ1-2): GAGVSQSPSNKVTEKGKDVELRCDPISGHTALYWYRQSLGQGLEFLIYFQGNSAPDKSGLPSDRFSAERTGGSVSTLTIQRTQQEDSAVYLCASSLKIRADYGYTFGSGTRLTVV.

In the case of this clone: Other nucleotide sequences in the sample specify the same CDR3. This chain links TRBV27 with TRBJ2-2; D not certain. This CDR3 is 14 amino acids long. With 1 base removed from V and 6 bases from J, the gap between germline ends came to 9 bases. Germline V CDR1 and CDR2: MNHEY, SMNVEV (reference sequence). The DNA of the CDR3 is TGTGCCAGCAGTTTATTGCCAGACGCCGGGGAGCTGTTTTTT. This sequence encodes CASSLLPDAGELFF.